This TCR beta chain was sequenced in a study of shared T cell receptors in the human thymus. TCRdb's copy holds only in-frame clones and misses some; the assay was immunoSEQ multiplex PCR. Of 700,000 or so clones listed, 70% to 90% are singletons. The data also belong to a second study, concerning human thymus T cells.

The sample consisted of thymocytes. This TCR derives from a girl under two years old with a congenital heart defect.

CDR3 in DNA: TGTGCCAGCAGCCCGGACACAGGGGGCCTACACTATGGCTACACCTTC. This codes for CASSPDTGGLHYGYTF. This chain connects TRBV5-6 to TRBJ1-2; 9 positions agree with TRBD1. This CDR3 has 16 amino acids. V lost 4 bases and J lost 3; bases outside the gene matches: 10. In germline, CDR1 is SGHDT, CDR2 YYEEEE.